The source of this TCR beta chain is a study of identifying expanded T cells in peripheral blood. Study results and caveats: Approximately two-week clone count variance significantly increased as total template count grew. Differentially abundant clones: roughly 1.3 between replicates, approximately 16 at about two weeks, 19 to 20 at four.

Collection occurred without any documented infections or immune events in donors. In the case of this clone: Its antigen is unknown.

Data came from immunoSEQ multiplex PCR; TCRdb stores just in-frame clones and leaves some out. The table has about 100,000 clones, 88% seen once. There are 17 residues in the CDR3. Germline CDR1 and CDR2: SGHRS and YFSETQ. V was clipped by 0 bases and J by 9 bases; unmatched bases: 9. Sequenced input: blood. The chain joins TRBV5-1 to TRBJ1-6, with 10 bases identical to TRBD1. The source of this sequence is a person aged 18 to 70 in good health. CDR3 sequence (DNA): TGCGCCAGCAGCTTGGAAAGCCCGGGACAGGGGTTTTCACCCCTCCACTTT. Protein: CASSLESPGQGFSPLHF.